This is a list of T cell receptor beta chains from one sample in a study of blood T cells in healthy people across ages. One entry per CDR3 protein results from TCRdb running MiXCR on the 5' RACE reads. Of approximately 880,000 distinct CDR3 sequences in the sample, 45% to 50% are singletons; the top ten hold around 15%. The sequencing sample was made of blood. All receptors derive from a man aged 25 to 40 in good health. The CDR3 runs from the conserved cysteine through the conserved F or W. D genes are given only for firm matches. Expanded clones get a size class; other rows say once, few or many, or leave the size out.

v_gene	d_gene	abundance	j_gene	CDR3nt	CDR3aa
TRBV6-1	NA	NA	TRBJ2-3	TGTGCCAGCAGTGACCACGGGGGGCAAGGGAGCACAGATACGCAGTATTTT	CASSDHGGQGSTDTQYF
TRBV20-1	TRBD2	NA	TRBJ2-7	TGCAGTGCTAACAAGGGCGGGGGGGCCTACGAGCAGTACTTC	CSANKGGGAYEQYF
TRBV5-1	NA	NA	TRBJ2-5	TGCGCCAGCAGCCTTTCAGATCCTAAAGAGACCCAGTACTTC	CASSLSDPKETQYF
TRBV7-2	NA	NA	TRBJ2-7	TGTGCCAGCAGTGCTGCTGCAGGCCCCTCCTACGAGCAGTACTTC	CASSAAAGPSYEQYF
TRBV9	TRBD2	NA	TRBJ2-3	TGTGCCAGCAGCGTGGGTTCGGCGGGAGCAACCCAGTATTTT	CASSVGSAGATQYF
TRBV25-1	TRBD2	NA	TRBJ2-2	TGTGCCAGCAGTGAAGTGGTAGCGGGGGCGGCCGGGGAGCTGTTTTTT	CASSEVVAGAAGELFF
TRBV4-1	TRBD1	NA	TRBJ1-4	TGCGCCAGCAACCAAGGGACAGGGGGCGGTTCACTGTTTTTT	CASNQGTGGGSLFF
TRBV9	NA	NA	TRBJ1-3	TGTGCCAGCAGCGTAGCAGGGGCTGGAAACACCATATATTTT	CASSVAGAGNTIYF
TRBV6-1	NA	NA	TRBJ2-3	TGTGCCAGCAGTCCGACCCACCAGGCAGATACGCAGTATTTT	CASSPTHQADTQYF
TRBV5-1	NA	NA	TRBJ1-1	TGCGCCAGCAGCCTGGGAGGTGGGACGGGAAACACTGAAGCTTTCTTT	CASSLGGGTGNTEAFF
TRBV4-3	NA	NA	TRBJ2-7	TGCGCCAGCAGCCTTTGGAGTAGTGACTACGAGCAGTACTTC	CASSLWSSDYEQYF
TRBV6-5	NA	NA	TRBJ2-1	TGTGCCAGCAGTTACGGCCCCCCTGCGGGGAGCTCCTACAATGAGCAGTTCTTC	CASSYGPPAGSSYNEQFF
TRBV7-9	NA	NA	TRBJ2-7	TGTGCCAGCAGCTTGGGGGTCCCCGCCTACAATGAGCAGTACTTC	CASSLGVPAYNEQYF
TRBV6-6	NA	NA	TRBJ2-7	TGTGCCAGCAGCCCAGCGGGGGGACAGGGTTCGTCCGAGCAGTACTTC	CASSPAGGQGSSEQYF
TRBV5-1	NA	once	TRBJ2-1	TGCGCCAGCAGCTTGCGGGCTAATCAAAACAATGAGCAGTTCTTC	CASSLRANQNNEQFF
TRBV29-1	NA	few	TRBJ2-3	TGCAGCGCGACCCCCCGGCGCCCTAGCACAGATACGCAGTATTTT	CSATPRRPSTDTQYF
TRBV4-3	TRBD2	NA	TRBJ2-7	TGCGCCAGCAGCCAAGAGTCGGCGGGGGGAATCTACGAGCAGTACTTC	CASSQESAGGIYEQYF
TRBV20-1	TRBD1	NA	TRBJ1-4	TGCAGTGCCCGACAGGGGAAGGAAAAACTGTTTTTT	CSARQGKEKLFF
TRBV13	NA	few	TRBJ2-1	TGTGCCAGCAGCCAAGCGGATAGCCTTGACAATGAGCAGTTCTTC	CASSQADSLDNEQFF
TRBV3-1	TRBD2	NA	TRBJ2-7	TGTGCCAGCAGCCGACGGGGGGGCCTTGTCAATGAGCAGTACTTC	CASSRRGGLVNEQYF